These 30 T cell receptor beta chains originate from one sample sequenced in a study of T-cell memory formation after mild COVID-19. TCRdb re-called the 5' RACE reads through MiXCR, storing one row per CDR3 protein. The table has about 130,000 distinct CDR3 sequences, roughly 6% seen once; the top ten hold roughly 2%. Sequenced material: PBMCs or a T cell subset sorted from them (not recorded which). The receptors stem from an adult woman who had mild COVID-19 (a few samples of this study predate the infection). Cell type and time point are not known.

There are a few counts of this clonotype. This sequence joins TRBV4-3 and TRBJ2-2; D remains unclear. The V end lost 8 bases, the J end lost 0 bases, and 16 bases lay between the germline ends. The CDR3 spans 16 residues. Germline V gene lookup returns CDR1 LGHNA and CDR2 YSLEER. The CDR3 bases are TGCGCCAGCTCCACCATCGCGTCCGCGAACACCGGGGAGCTGTTTTTT. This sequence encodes CASSTIASANTGELFF.

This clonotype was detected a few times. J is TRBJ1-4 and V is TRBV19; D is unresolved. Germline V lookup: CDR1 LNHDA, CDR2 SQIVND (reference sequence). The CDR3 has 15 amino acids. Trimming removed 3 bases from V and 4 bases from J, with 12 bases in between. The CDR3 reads CASSIPRLYNEKLFF. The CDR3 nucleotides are TGTGCCAGTAGTATTCCCCGATTATATAATGAAAAACTGTTTTTT.

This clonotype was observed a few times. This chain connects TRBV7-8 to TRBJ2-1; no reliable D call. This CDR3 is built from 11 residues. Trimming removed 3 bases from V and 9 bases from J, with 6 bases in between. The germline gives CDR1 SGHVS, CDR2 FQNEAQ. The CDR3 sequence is CASSLHAEQFF. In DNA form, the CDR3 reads TGTGCCAGCAGCTTGCATGCTGAGCAGTTCTTC.

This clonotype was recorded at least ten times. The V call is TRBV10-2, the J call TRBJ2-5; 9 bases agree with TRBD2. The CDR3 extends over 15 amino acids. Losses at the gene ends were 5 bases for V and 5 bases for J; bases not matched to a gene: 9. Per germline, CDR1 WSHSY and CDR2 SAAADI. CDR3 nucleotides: TGCGCCAGCAGTTTACCGGCGGGGGGGCTGGAGACCCAGTACTTC. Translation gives CASSLPAGGLETQYF.

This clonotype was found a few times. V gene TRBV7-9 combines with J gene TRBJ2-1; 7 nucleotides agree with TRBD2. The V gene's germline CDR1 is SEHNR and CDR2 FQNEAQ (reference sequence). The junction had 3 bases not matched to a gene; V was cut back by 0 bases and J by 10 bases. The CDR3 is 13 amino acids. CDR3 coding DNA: TGTGCCAGCAGCTTAGCCGGGACTATGGAGCAGTTCTTC. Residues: CASSLAGTMEQFF.

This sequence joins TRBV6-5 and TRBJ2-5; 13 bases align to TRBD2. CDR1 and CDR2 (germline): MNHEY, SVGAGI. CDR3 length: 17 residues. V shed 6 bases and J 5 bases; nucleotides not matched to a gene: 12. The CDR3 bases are TGTGCCAGCAGACGAGACATTACTAGCGGGGGGGCTGAGACCCAGTACTTC. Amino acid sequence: CASRRDITSGGAETQYF.

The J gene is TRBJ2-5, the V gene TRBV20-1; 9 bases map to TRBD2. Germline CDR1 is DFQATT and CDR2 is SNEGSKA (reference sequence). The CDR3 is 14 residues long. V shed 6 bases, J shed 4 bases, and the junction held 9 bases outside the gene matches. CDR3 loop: CSARGLATPETQYF. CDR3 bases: TGCAGTGCGCGCGGACTAGCGACCCCAGAGACCCAGTACTTC.

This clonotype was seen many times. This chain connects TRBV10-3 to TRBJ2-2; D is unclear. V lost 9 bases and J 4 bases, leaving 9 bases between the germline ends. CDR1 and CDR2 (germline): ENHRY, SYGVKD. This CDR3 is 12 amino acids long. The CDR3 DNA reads TGTGCCATAGGAAAATCCACCGGGGAGCTGTTTTTT. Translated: CAIGKSTGELFF.

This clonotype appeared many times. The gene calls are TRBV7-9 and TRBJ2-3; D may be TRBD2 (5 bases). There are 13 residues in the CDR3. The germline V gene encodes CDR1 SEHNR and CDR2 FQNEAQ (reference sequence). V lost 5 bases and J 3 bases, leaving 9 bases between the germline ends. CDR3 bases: TGTGCCAGCAGCGTGGACTTTACAGATACGCAGTATTTT. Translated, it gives CASSVDFTDTQYF.

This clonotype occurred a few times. CDR3 region: CSVEQPDRVGAFF. DNA of the CDR3: TGCAGCGTTGAGCAACCAGACCGGGTAGGAGCTTTCTTT. The chain recombines TRBV29-1 with TRBJ1-1; D unclear. Germline V CDR1 and CDR2: SQVTM, ANQGSEA. The V end lost 3 bases, the J end lost 10 bases, and 18 bases lay between the germline ends. The CDR3 covers 13 residues.

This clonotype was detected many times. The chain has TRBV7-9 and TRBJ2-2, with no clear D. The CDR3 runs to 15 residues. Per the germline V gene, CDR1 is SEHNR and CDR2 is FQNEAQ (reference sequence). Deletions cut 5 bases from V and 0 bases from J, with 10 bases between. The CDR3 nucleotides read TGTGCCAGCAGCCTAACCAGTTCGAACACCGGGGAGCTGTTTTTT. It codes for CASSLTSSNTGELFF.

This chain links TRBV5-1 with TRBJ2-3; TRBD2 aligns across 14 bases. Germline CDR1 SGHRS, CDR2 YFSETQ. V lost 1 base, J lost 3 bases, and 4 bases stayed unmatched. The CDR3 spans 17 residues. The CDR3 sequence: CASSLPGTSGGTDTQYF. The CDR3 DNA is TGCGCCAGCAGCTTGCCCGGGACTAGCGGGGGAACAGATACGCAGTATTTT.

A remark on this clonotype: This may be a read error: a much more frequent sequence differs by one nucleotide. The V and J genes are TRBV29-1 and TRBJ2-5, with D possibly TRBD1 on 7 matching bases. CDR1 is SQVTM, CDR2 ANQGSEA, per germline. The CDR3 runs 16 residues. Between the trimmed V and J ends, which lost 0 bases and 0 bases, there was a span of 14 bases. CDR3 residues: CSVEDGGGTYQETQYF. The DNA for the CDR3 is TGCAGCGTTGAAGATGGAGGGGGCACGTACCAAGAGACCCAGTACTTC.

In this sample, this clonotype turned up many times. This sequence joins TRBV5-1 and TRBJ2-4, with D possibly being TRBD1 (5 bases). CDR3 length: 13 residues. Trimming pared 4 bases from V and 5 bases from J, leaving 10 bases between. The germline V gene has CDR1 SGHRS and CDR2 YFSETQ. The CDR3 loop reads CASSQTGENIQYF. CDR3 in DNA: TGCGCCAGCAGCCAAACAGGCGAAAACATTCAGTACTTC.

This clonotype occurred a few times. CDR3 in amino acids: CASQGQGPYEQYF. As DNA, the CDR3 is TGTGCCAGCCAGGGACAGGGACCCTACGAGCAGTACTTC. J is TRBJ2-7 and V is TRBV5-6, with TRBD1 identical over 9 bases. The junction had 4 bases not matched to a gene; V was cut back by 7 bases and J by 2 bases. The CDR3 sequence is 13 residues long. In germline, CDR1 is SGHDT, CDR2 YYEEEE.

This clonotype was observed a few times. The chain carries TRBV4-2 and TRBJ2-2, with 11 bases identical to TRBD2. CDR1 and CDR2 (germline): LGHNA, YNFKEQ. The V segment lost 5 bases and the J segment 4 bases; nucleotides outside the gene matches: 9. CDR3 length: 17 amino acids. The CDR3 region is CASSWRLAGHVTGELFF. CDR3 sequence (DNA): TGTGCCAGCAGCTGGCGACTAGCGGGGCATGTCACCGGGGAGCTGTTTTTT.

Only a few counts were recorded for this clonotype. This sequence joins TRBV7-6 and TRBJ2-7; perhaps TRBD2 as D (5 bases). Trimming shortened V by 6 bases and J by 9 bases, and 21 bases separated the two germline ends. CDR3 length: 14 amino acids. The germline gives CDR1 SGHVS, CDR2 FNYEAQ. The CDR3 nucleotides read TGTGCCAGCAGAGAGGGATACTCGGGAACCCGGCAGTACTTC. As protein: CASREGYSGTRQYF.

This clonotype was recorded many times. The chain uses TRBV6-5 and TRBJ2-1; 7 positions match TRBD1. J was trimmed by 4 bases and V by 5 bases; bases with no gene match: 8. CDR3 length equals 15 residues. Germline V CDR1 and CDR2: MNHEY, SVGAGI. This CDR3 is CASSGRQGPYNEQFF. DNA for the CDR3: TGTGCCAGCAGTGGGAGACAGGGACCATACAATGAGCAGTTCTTC.

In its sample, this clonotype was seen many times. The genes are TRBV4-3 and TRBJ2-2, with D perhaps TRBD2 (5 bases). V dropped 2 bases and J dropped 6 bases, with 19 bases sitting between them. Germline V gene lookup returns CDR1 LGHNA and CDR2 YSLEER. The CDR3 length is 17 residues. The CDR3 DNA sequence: TGCGCCAGCAGCCAAAGGGTCCGGCGGGTCCCTGCCGGGGAGCTGTTTTTT. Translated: CASSQRVRRVPAGELFF.

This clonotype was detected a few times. CDR3: CSVGRRSPSNEQFF. The CDR3 DNA is TGCAGCGTTGGCCGCCGGTCCCCGAGCAATGAGCAGTTCTTC. The chain carries TRBV29-1 and TRBJ2-1; D is unresolved. Germline V gene data show CDR1 as SQVTM and CDR2 as ANQGSEA. CDR3 length: 14 residues. The ends were cut back, 4 bases at V and 6 bases at J, with 16 bases in the middle.

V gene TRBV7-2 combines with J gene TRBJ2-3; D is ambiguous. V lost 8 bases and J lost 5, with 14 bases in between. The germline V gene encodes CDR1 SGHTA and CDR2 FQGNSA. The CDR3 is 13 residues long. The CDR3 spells CASGRVSKDTQYF. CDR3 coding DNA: TGTGCCAGCGGACGGGTCTCCAAAGATACGCAGTATTTT.

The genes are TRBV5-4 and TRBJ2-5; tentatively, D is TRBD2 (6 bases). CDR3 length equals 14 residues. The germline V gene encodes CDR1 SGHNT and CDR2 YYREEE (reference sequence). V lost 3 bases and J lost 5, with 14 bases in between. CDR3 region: CASSSGTVRETQYF. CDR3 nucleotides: TGTGCCAGCAGCTCAGGGACTGTCCGGGAGACCCAGTACTTC.

CDR3 in DNA: TGCGCCAGCAGCCCGGACCTTTGGGGCAATCAGCCCCAGCATTTT. This sequence encodes CASSPDLWGNQPQHF. The chain recombines TRBV4-3 with TRBJ1-5; D gene ambiguous. The V end lost 4 bases, the J end lost 2 bases, and 12 bases lay between the germline ends. The CDR3 is made up of 15 amino acids. Germline values: CDR1 LGHNA, CDR2 YSLEER.

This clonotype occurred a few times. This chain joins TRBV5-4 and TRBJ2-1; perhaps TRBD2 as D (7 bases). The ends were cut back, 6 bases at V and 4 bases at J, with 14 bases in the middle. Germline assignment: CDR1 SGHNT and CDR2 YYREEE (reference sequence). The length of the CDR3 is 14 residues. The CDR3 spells CASIGGAGYNEQFF. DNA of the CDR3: TGTGCCAGCATTGGGGGGGCCGGGTACAATGAGCAGTTCTTC.

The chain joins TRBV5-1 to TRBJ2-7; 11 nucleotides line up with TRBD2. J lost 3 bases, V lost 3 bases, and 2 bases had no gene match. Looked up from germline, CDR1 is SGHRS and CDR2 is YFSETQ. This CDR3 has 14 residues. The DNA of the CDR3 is TGCGCCAGCAGCTCGACTAGCGGGGTCTACGAGCAGTACTTC. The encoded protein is CASSSTSGVYEQYF.

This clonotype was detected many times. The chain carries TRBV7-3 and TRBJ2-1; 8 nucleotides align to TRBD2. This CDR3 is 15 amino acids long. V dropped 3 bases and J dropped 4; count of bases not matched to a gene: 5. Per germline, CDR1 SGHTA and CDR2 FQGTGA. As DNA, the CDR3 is TGTGCCAGCAGCTTTAGAACTAGCGGTTACAATGAGCAGTTCTTC. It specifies CASSFRTSGYNEQFF.

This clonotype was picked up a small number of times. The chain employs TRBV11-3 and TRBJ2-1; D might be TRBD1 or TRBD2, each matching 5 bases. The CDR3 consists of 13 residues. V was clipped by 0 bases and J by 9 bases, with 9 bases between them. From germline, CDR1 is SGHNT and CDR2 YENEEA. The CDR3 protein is CASSLDLGAEQFF. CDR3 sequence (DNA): TGTGCCAGCAGCTTAGATCTCGGGGCTGAGCAGTTCTTC.

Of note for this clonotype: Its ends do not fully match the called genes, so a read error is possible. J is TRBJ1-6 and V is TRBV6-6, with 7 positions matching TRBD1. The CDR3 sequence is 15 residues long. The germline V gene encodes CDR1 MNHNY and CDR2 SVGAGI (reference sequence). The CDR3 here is CASSRRDSFNSPLNF. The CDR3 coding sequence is TGTGCCAGCAGCCGGCGGGACAGCTTCAATTCACCCCTCAACTTT.

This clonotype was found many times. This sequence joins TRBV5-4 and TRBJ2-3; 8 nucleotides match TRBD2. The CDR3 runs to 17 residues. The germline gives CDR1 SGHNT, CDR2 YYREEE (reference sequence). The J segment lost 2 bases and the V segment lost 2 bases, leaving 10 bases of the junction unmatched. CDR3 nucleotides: TGTGCCAGCAGCTTCAGCGTCCTAGCGGGCTCCACAGATACGCAGTATTTT. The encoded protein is CASSFSVLAGSTDTQYF.

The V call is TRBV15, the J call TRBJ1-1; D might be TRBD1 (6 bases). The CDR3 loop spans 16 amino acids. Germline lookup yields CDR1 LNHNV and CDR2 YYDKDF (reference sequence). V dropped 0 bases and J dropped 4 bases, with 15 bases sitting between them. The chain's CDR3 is CATSRDTGGRGTEAFF. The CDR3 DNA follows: TGTGCCACCAGCAGAGATACCGGGGGGCGCGGCACTGAAGCTTTCTTT.